These 19 T cell receptor beta chains originate from one sample sequenced in a study of cytomegalovirus exposure and HLA in healthy donors. The PCR ran on 60 Vbeta and 13 Jbeta primers. Profiling relied on immunoSEQ multiplex PCR, and the TCRdb table lists in-frame clones only, not all of them. The sample includes more than 130,000 clones, about 80% seen only once; the top ten take about 3.9%. Sequencing used PBMCs. Source of these receptors: a man aged 40-50 years in good health and CMV-seropositive.

The chain employs TRBV7-8 and TRBJ1-2; no clear D. The V and J ends lost 2 bases and 2 bases respectively, with 9 bases between them. The CDR3 has 14 residues. Germline CDR1 SGHVS, CDR2 FQNEAQ. The CDR3 protein is CASSLQDWNYGYTF. The CDR3 bases are TGTGCCAGCAGCTTACAGGACTGGAACTATGGCTACACCTTC.

This clone appeared once. The gene calls are TRBV7-3 and TRBJ2-5; D unclear. The CDR3 contains 13 residues. The V end lost 2 bases, the J end lost 1 base, and 5 bases lay between the germline ends. Germline V gives CDR1 SGHTA, CDR2 FQGTGA. Written as DNA, the CDR3 is TGTGCCAGCAGCTTATACGGCCAAGAGACCCAGTACTTC. Protein: CASSLYGQETQYF.

This clone showed up just a few times. The chain couples TRBV28 to TRBJ1-3; a possible D gene is TRBD1 (6 bases). V was trimmed by 3 bases and J by 0 bases, leaving 9 bases between them. The CDR3 spans 15 residues. Germline CDR1 and CDR2: MDHEN and SYDVKM. This CDR3 is CASSLRGLSGNTIYF. The CDR3 DNA follows: TGTGCCAGCAGTTTGCGGGGGCTCTCTGGAAACACCATATATTTT.

The chain recombines TRBV19 with TRBJ1-5, with a tentative D call TRBD1 (5 bases). V was pared by 4 bases and J by 5 bases, with 15 bases between. This CDR3 is built from 15 residues. CDR1 is LNHDA and CDR2 is SQIVND in the germline V gene (reference sequence). CDR3 sequence (DNA): TGTGCCAGTAGTACTAAGACAGAATCCTATCAGCCCCAGCATTTT. Encoded protein: CASSTKTESYQPQHF. The whole variable domain, filled in from reference TRBV19 and TRBJ1-5, reads DGGITQSPKYLFRKEGQNVTLSCEQNLNHDAMYWYRQDPGQGLRLIYYSQIVNDFQKGDIAEGYSVSREKKESFPLTVTSAQKNPTAFYLCASSTKTESYQPQHFGDGTRLSIL.

This clone was picked up one time. This chain uses TRBV4-1 with TRBJ1-2; 9 bases map to TRBD1. The germline V gene encodes CDR1 MGHRA and CDR2 YSYEKL. CDR3 size: 14 residues. The trim removed 0 bases at V and 6 bases at J, leaving 2 bases unmatched. CDR3 DNA sequence: TGCGCCAGCAGCCAAGAACAGGGGGCACATGGCTACACCTTC. It codes for CASSQEQGAHGYTF.

V and J are TRBV9 and TRBJ1-1, with a tentative D call TRBD1 (6 bases). V was trimmed by 4 bases and J by 4 bases, leaving 14 bases between them. The CDR3 runs to 14 residues. Germline V lookup: CDR1 SGDLS, CDR2 YYNGEE. CDR3 protein: CASSRGGQTTEAFF. The CDR3 DNA sequence: TGTGCCAGCAGCCGGGGGGGACAAACCACTGAAGCTTTCTTT.

V is TRBV9 and J is TRBJ2-2; no firm D call. Germline V gives CDR1 SGDLS, CDR2 YYNGEE. V lost 4 bases, J lost 4 bases, and 17 bases lay in between. This CDR3 spans 16 amino acids. CDR3 DNA: TGTGCCAGCAGCCTTCAGGCAGGAAGACGCACCGGGGAGCTGTTTTTT. Its protein product is CASSLQAGRRTGELFF. The complete variable domain, with remaining parts taken from reference TRBV9 and TRBJ2-2, reads DSGVTQTPKHLITATGQRVTLRCSPRSGDLSVYWYQQSLDQGLQFLIQYYNGEERAKGNILERFSAQQFPDLHSELNLSSLELGDSALYFCASSLQAGRRTGELFFGEGSRLTVL.

In its sample, this clone was seen once. The chain employs TRBV7-6 and TRBJ1-1; D is unresolved. The V end lost 8 bases, the J end lost 10 bases, and 14 bases lay between the germline ends. CDR1 and CDR2 from the germline V gene are SGHVS and FNYEAQ. This CDR3 region has 11 residues. The CDR3 loop reads CASGTRVRAFF. The CDR3 DNA reads TGTGCCAGCGGAACTAGGGTGCGAGCTTTCTTT.

This rearrangement joins TRBV7-2 to TRBJ2-5; TRBD2 matches at 8 bases. V shed 1 base and J 1 base; nucleotides not matched to a gene: 8. Germline V gene lookup returns CDR1 SGHTA and CDR2 FQGNSA. The CDR3 is made up of 17 amino acids. The CDR3 spells CASSLVGAGALQETQYF. CDR3 coding DNA: TGTGCCAGCAGCTTAGTTGGAGCGGGGGCCCTCCAAGAGACCCAGTACTTC.

The chain joins TRBV2 to TRBJ2-1, with TRBD1 as a possible D gene (6 bases). Trimming removed 4 bases from V and 2 bases from J, with 12 bases in between. This CDR3 region has 15 residues. Germline V lookup: CDR1 SNHLY, CDR2 FYNNEI. CDR3 amino acids: CASSGAWTAYNEQFF. The CDR3 DNA is TGTGCCAGCAGTGGGGCGTGGACAGCCTACAATGAGCAGTTCTTC.

V is TRBV5-6 and J is TRBJ1-2, with D possibly matching TRBD1 (5 bases). The germline gives CDR1 SGHDT, CDR2 YYEEEE. Deletions cut 3 bases from V and 4 bases from J, with 16 bases between. The CDR3 has 15 amino acids. The CDR3 spells CASSSARARGYGYTF. The CDR3 region has the DNA TGTGCCAGCAGCTCAGCCAGGGCGAGAGGCTATGGCTACACCTTC. The entire variable domain, with the rest obtained from reference TRBV5-6 and TRBJ1-2, is as follows: DAGVTQSPTHLIKTRGQQVTLRCSPKSGHDTVSWYQQALGQGPQFIFQYYEEEERQRGNFPDRFSGHQFPNYSSELNVNALLLGDSALYLCASSSARARGYGYTFGSGTRLTVV.

The chain has TRBV4-1 and TRBJ1-1; 7 bases map to TRBD1. Per the germline V gene, CDR1 is MGHRA and CDR2 is YSYEKL. The CDR3 has 15 residues. The V gene end was trimmed by 2 bases and the J gene end by 1 base; junction bases not matched to a gene: 4. CDR3 in DNA: TGCGCCAGCAGCCAACCCCGGACAGGGAACACTGAAGCTTTCTTT. Translation gives CASSQPRTGNTEAFF.

Only a few counts were recorded for this clone. The V gene is TRBV6-4, the J gene TRBJ2-1; TRBD2 agrees at 14 bases. CDR1 MRHNA and CDR2 SNTAGT come from the germline V gene. The length of the CDR3 is 13 residues. V trimming: 8 bases; J trimming: 10 bases; junction bases outside the gene matches: 4. Here the CDR3 reads CASAWTSGGEQFF. The CDR3 nucleotides read TGTGCCAGCGCCTGGACTAGCGGGGGGGAGCAGTTCTTC.

This clone has just one count. This chain uses TRBV29-1 with TRBJ2-3, with TRBD1 matching over 8 bases. The V gene's germline CDR1 is SQVTM and CDR2 ANQGSEA. The CDR3 contains 13 residues. Trimming cost V 8 bases and J 3 bases; bases outside gene matches: 7. In DNA form, the CDR3 reads TGCAGCCTCCGGACAGGGAGAACAGATACGCAGTATTTT. Its translation is CSLRTGRTDTQYF.

This clone was picked up one time. This chain joins TRBV7-7 and TRBJ2-5; tentatively, D is TRBD1 (6 bases). In germline, CDR1 is SSHAT, CDR2 FNYEAQ (reference sequence). This CDR3 is built from 14 residues. Trimming left V 2 bases short and J 5 bases short, with 12 bases between. The CDR3 coding sequence is TGTGCCAGCAGCTTAAACAGGGAGTCTGAGACCCAGTACTTC. Encoded protein: CASSLNRESETQYF.

The chain links TRBV10-3 to TRBJ2-3; 9 nucleotides agree with TRBD2. Germline trimming cut 5 bases from V and 3 bases from J; bases unmatched to any gene: 6. The CDR3 loop spans 15 amino acids. Germline loops: CDR1 ENHRY, CDR2 SYGVKD. The CDR3 DNA is TGTGCCATCAGTCTGACTAGCGGCAGGACAGATACGCAGTATTTT. It translates to CAISLTSGRTDTQYF.

V gene TRBV19 combines with J gene TRBJ2-1; D might be TRBD2 (6 bases). CDR1 is LNHDA, CDR2 SQIVND, per germline (reference sequence). Trimming took off 5 bases at V and 2 bases at J, with 13 bases between the two ends. CDR3 length equals 15 residues. In DNA, the CDR3 is TGTGCCAGTAGTCCCAAGGGAGGCGCCTACAATGAGCAGTTCTTC. It translates to CASSPKGGAYNEQFF.

The rearrangement links TRBV9 to TRBJ2-1, with D possibly being TRBD2 (5 bases). V lost 0 bases and J 8 bases, leaving 15 bases between the germline ends. The germline V gene has CDR1 SGDLS and CDR2 YYNGEE. CDR3 length: 15 amino acids. The CDR3 DNA follows: TGTGCCAGCAGCGTAGCTGGGGTTAGCGTTGATGAGCAGTTCTTC. As protein: CASSVAGVSVDEQFF.

The V gene is TRBV7-2, the J gene TRBJ2-1; D is possibly TRBD2 (7 bases). Germline loops: CDR1 SGHTA, CDR2 FQGNSA. This CDR3 has 15 residues. V was cut by 5 bases and J by 8 bases, with 19 bases left in between. CDR3 in amino acids: CASSRQGREWYEQFF. The CDR3 DNA follows: TGTGCCAGCAGCCGCCAGGGGCGGGAGTGGTATGAGCAGTTCTTC.